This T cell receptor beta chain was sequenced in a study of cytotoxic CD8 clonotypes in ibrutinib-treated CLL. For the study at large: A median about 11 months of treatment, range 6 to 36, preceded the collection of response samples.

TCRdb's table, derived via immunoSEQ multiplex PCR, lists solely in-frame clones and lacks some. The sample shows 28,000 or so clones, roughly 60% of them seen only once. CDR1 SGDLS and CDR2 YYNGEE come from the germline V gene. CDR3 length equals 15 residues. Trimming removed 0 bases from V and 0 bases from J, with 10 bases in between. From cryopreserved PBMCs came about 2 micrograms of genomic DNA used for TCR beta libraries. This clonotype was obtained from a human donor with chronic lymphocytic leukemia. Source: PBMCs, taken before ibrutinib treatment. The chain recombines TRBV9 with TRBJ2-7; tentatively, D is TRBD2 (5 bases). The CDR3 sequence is CASSVDERISYEQYF. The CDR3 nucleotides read TGTGCCAGCAGCGTAGACGAGCGGATCTCCTACGAGCAGTACTTC.